What follows are 17 T cell receptor beta chains derived from one specimen sequenced in a study of CD8 T cells in ankylosing spondylitis. MiXCR, run by TCRdb on the 5' RACE reads, gives a single entry per CDR3 protein. The data show approximately 45,000 distinct CDR3 sequences, roughly 11% seen once. Material for sequencing was blood, either unsorted or a sorted T cell fraction (not recorded which). The source of these receptors is a male donor with ankylosing spondylitis or in good health (not recorded which).

This clonotype showed up many times. J is TRBJ2-2 and V is TRBV5-1; no clear D gene. Germline V gene sequence: CDR1 SGHRS, CDR2 YFSETQ. CDR3 length equals 15 residues. V lost 0 bases and J 7 bases, leaving 13 bases between the germline ends. This CDR3 is CASSLVFGGLGELFF. The DNA of the CDR3 is TGCGCCAGCAGCTTGGTATTCGGTGGTCTCGGGGAGCTGTTTTTT.

This clonotype was observed many times. The chain carries TRBV3-1 and TRBJ1-5; 7 nucleotides agree with TRBD1. V trimming: 0 bases; J trimming: 7 bases; junction bases outside the gene matches: 15. The CDR3 is made up of 18 amino acids. The germline V gene has CDR1 LGHDT and CDR2 YNNKEL (reference sequence). Here the CDR3 DNA reads TGTGCCAGCAGCCAAGATGTTCCGGGGAGAGGGGGCCGACAGCCCCAGCATTTT. Translation: CASSQDVPGRGGRQPQHF.

This clonotype was picked up many times. The J gene is TRBJ1-1, the V gene TRBV12-3 or TRBV12-4; possibly TRBD1 for D (6 bases). V was clipped by 4 bases and J by 3 bases, with 12 bases between them. The CDR3 has 14 amino acids. DNA of the CDR3: TGTGCCAGCAGTTATCTTGGGGGCGACACTGAAGCTTTCTTT. The encoded protein is CASSYLGGDTEAFF.

Ten or more counts support this clonotype. This rearrangement joins TRBV29-1 to TRBJ2-7, with 9 bases aligning to TRBD1. This CDR3 is built from 12 residues. Trimming took 7 bases from V and 7 from J; bases not matched to a gene: 8. CDR1 and CDR2 from the germline V gene are SQVTM and ANQGSEA. CDR3 nucleotides: TGCAGCGCCCGACAGGGGGTAGGGGAGCAGTACTTC. Its translation is CSARQGVGEQYF.

The table lists this clonotype with many counts. This chain joins TRBV28 and TRBJ2-5; TRBD1 might be the D (6 bases). CDR1 and CDR2 (germline): MDHEN, SYDVKM. This CDR3 is built from 14 residues. Trimming took off 5 bases at V and 4 bases at J, with 14 bases between the two ends. The CDR3: CASSILTGRETQYF. For the CDR3, the DNA is TGTGCCAGCAGTATCCTGACAGGAAGAGAGACCCAGTACTTC.

This clonotype was recorded at least ten times. The gene calls are TRBV20-1 and TRBJ2-7; D gene unclear. Deletions cut 5 bases from V and 5 bases from J, with 16 bases between. The CDR3 sequence is 13 residues long. CDR1 and CDR2 (germline): DFQATT, SNEGSKA (reference sequence). The CDR3 sequence is CSARTAGVDEQYF. CDR3 bases: TGCAGTGCTCGGACCGCCGGTGTCGACGAGCAGTACTTC.

The table lists this clonotype with a few counts. The V and J genes are TRBV10-3 and TRBJ2-3; D is perhaps TRBD1 or TRBD2 (5 bases each). Trimming removed 7 bases from V and 4 bases from J, with 9 bases in between. CDR3 length equals 12 residues. The V gene's germline CDR1 is ENHRY and CDR2 SYGVKD. CDR3 sequence: CAINGDADTQYF. DNA for the CDR3: TGTGCCATCAACGGGGACGCAGATACGCAGTATTTT.

This clonotype was found many times. V and J are TRBV5-6 and TRBJ2-7, with no clear D. CDR3 size: 14 residues. Germline assignment: CDR1 SGHDT and CDR2 YYEEEE. V was pared by 4 bases and J by 5 bases, with 16 bases between. CDR3 nucleotides: TGTGCCAGCAGCGCCAAAGGTGTGGGAAACGAGCAGTACTTC. Translating gives CASSAKGVGNEQYF.

This clonotype was seen many times. The genes are TRBV5-1 and TRBJ2-7; the D gene is possibly TRBD1 (5 bases). Trimming removed 2 bases from V and 7 bases from J, with 13 bases in between. CDR1 is SGHRS, CDR2 YFSETQ, per germline. CDR3 size: 13 residues. Written as DNA, the CDR3 is TGCGCCAGCAGCTTCGGGCAGGGTGGAGAGCAGTACTTC. Its translation is CASSFGQGGEQYF.

This clonotype has ten or more counts. The chain carries TRBV20-1 and TRBJ2-7, with 7 bases matching TRBD1. The CDR3 contains 11 residues. Germline trimming cut 6 bases from V and 4 bases from J; bases unmatched to any gene: 3. CDR1 and CDR2 (germline): DFQATT, SNEGSKA (reference sequence). The chain's CDR3 is CSAGDSYEQYF. CDR3 nucleotides: TGCAGTGCGGGGGACAGTTACGAGCAGTACTTC.

Ten or more counts support this clonotype. The genes are TRBV5-1 and TRBJ1-3; tentatively, D is TRBD1 (6 bases). CDR1 and CDR2 from the germline V gene are SGHRS and YFSETQ. The length of the CDR3 is 16 residues. V was shortened by 0 bases and J by 2 bases, with 12 bases between the two germline ends. CDR3 amino acids: CASSLEAGAAGNTIYF. In DNA form, the CDR3 reads TGCGCCAGCAGCTTGGAGGCGGGGGCGGCTGGAAACACCATATATTTT.

This clonotype was seen a handful of times. The V call is TRBV12-3 or TRBV12-4, the J call TRBJ1-6, with 7 bases fitting TRBD1. Trimming removed 5 bases from V and 10 bases from J; junction bases left unmatched: 11. The CDR3 sequence is 15 residues long. The CDR3 sequence: CASSPQQGRGSPLHF. The DNA for the CDR3 is TGTGCCAGCAGTCCCCAACAGGGGAGAGGGTCACCCCTCCACTTT.

This clonotype was seen ten or more times. The chain is built from TRBV29-1 and TRBJ2-1; D might be TRBD1 (6 bases). The V end was cut by 5 bases, the J end by 4 bases, with 12 bases between. This CDR3 contains 13 residues. Germline lookup yields CDR1 SQVTM and CDR2 ANQGSEA. The CDR3 DNA reads TGCAGCGTTACATACAGGGTGTACAATGAGCAGTTCTTC. As protein: CSVTYRVYNEQFF.

There are many counts of this clonotype. The chain links TRBV29-1 to TRBJ2-1, with TRBD2 matching 9 bases. V was pared by 3 bases and J by 8 bases, with 5 bases of the junction left unmatched. The CDR3 sequence is 13 residues long. Germline CDR1 reads SQVTM; CDR2 reads ANQGSEA. CDR3 DNA sequence: TGCAGCGTTGATGGCGGGGGGGTCTATGAGCAGTTCTTC. Protein sequence: CSVDGGGVYEQFF.

The sample holds many counts of this clonotype. The rearrangement joins TRBV29-1 to TRBJ2-5; a possible D gene is TRBD2 (5 bases). The V and J ends lost 6 bases and 3 bases respectively, with 17 bases between them. Germline V CDR1 and CDR2: SQVTM, ANQGSEA. The CDR3 runs to 14 residues. The CDR3 DNA follows: TGCAGCGTCCTTACGAGGGCCGAAAAAGAGACCCAGTACTTC. The encoded protein is CSVLTRAEKETQYF.

The chain uses TRBV20-1 and TRBJ2-5; D unresolved. The germline gives CDR1 DFQATT, CDR2 SNEGSKA (reference sequence). Trimming cost V 1 base and J 5 bases, with 20 bases left between them. CDR3 length equals 16 residues. The CDR3 DNA reads as TGCAGTGCTAGAGTACCGGGTCGAGTACCTGGGGAGACCCAGTACTTC. It translates to CSARVPGRVPGETQYF.

This clonotype was seen ten or more times. The CDR3 DNA sequence: TGTGCCAGCAGCCAAGATATTGCGGGGGTTATCAACAATGAGCAGTTCTTC. This gives the protein CASSQDIAGVINNEQFF. The chain uses TRBV3-1 and TRBJ2-1, with TRBD2 matching over 7 bases. The CDR3 totals 17 residues. The germline CDR1 and CDR2 sequences are LGHDT and YNNKEL (reference sequence). V lost 0 bases, J lost 5 bases, and 10 bases stayed unmatched.